This T cell receptor (beta chain) derives from a study of beta chain features in type 1 diabetes (dated by TCRdb to 2017 to 2018). Context from the whole study: Mean age, gender distribution, total cell number and subset yield were not different between patients and healthy donors. A total of some 100,000,000 sorted cells were examined across all samples, and the number of cells per subset was strongly correlated with RNA yield. In the study, TCRB repertoires of sorted circulating CD4+ T cell subsets from recently diagnosed type 1 diabetes patients were compared with those of matched healthy donors. Regulatory and stem cell-like memory subsets were obtained from only 8 patients and roughly 8 healthy donors, while naive and central memory subsets were obtained from all 28 donors. What the authors observed across the whole study: In all four CD4+ subsets, TCRB CDR3 length was moderately but significantly shorter in type 1 diabetes patients. Because cDNA rather than genomic DNA was sequenced, highly expressing activated cells could have been over-represented, although no difference in activation and CD3 levels was found between groups. PCR might favor shorter templates, but patient and control samples were amplified and corrected together, so any skew would affect both groups equally. Only small numbers of individuals were included in the HLA sub-analyses, which left unresolved whether HLA type had any influence on TCRB rearrangement. Naive, central memory and regulatory TCRB repertoires appeared to be more similar among patients than among healthy donors. At VDJ recombination sites, type 1 diabetes patients had fewer insertions and more deleted nucleotides, which implies abnormalities in thymic rearrangement.

The entire isolated RNA was reverse transcribed using the High Capacity cDNA Reverse Transcription Kit, and thus expressed TCRB transcripts were sequenced. Deep immunoSEQ sequencing was performed on naive, central memory and regulatory T cell samples, with an average of about 3.57 million total reads per sample. Sorted cells were lysed in RLT buffer, and RNA was extracted using DNase-treated RNeasy Micro or Mini kits according to cell number. To prevent cross-contamination, every cell subset was processed on its own, while patient and healthy donor samples were processed together. Using the immunoSEQ multiplex PCR, TCRB sequences were amplified from cDNA into 87-bp fragments spanning the CDR3 region. Sequencing of the amplicons was done on the Illumina HiSeq platform. The authors processed their data as follows. Synthetic template baselines were used to correct PCR bias computationally, reads within Hamming distance 2 were collapsed together, and singletons that could not be merged were discarded. By aligning reads against IMGT, V, D and J genes, CDR3 length, and insertions or deletions at six rearrangement sites were assigned. Within each subset, clonotype counts were normalized to sorted cell number, and only after that were true diversity and Gini coefficients computed with the tcR R package. Repertoire sharing was quantified using the overlap coefficient calculated on TCRB nucleotide sequences. The immuneACCESS repertoire file appears here via TCRdb, limited to in-frame rearrangements. These files lack a portion of the clones; in checked studies, under half of the deficit traces to unresolved V genes, and the cause of the others is not known. D and trimming were read from the DNA, whereas the V and J calls and clone size are those reported in that table. This sample has about 220,000 clones in its table, and approximately 10% of those were observed once. The top ten clones comprise roughly 1.4% of the sample.

As concerns this clone: There is no known antigen for this receptor. One base away there is no much larger clone; base qualities are not given.

Each donor gave one peripheral blood draw, approximately 110 mL on average, collected into heparinised tubes. Using a panel that included CD45RO, CCR7, CD25, CD127, CD95 and CD27, naive, central memory, regulatory and stem cell-like memory CD4+ T cells were sorted on a BD FACSAria II. Every sorted population had a purity above 95%. PBMCs were isolated right away by Lymphoprep density gradient centrifugation and were stained directly, without culture. So that batch effects would be minimized, each experiment stained and sorted samples in pairs, pairing one healthy donor with one patient. CDR1 MNHEY and CDR2 SVGAGI were looked up in the germline V gene. The CDR3 goes from the cysteine to the phenylalanine over 16 residues. Left in the record is the CDR3 DNA by itself, 48 bases read in frame from the first base. Trimmed from V: 2 bases; trimmed from J: 2 bases; junction bases lacking a gene match: 6.

The V and J genes are TRBV6-5 and TRBJ2-3; 8 junctional bases match TRBD2. The sample comprised central memory CD4+ T cells from blood. This clonotype was obtained from a man younger than 35 in good health. The DNA reads as follows: TGTGCCAGCAGTTACCACGGGGGGGGGTACACAGATACGCAGTATTTT. Its protein is CASSYHGGGYTDTQYF.